This T cell receptor (beta chain) was sequenced for a study of regulatory T cells in long-lasting Graves disease. Indicated time point: newly diagnosed GD, antithyroid drugs for less than 3 months. From PBMCs, RNA was extracted and then used to make the TCR library. This clonotype was observed at least ten times. Its antigen is unknown. General observations from the study: Persistent disease was associated with favored TRBV28 usage and with favored use of TRBJ1-2 and TRBJ2-5. Examination was confined to peripheral blood, excluding thyroid tissue. Newly diagnosed patients had higher TCR diversity than persistent Graves' patients did.

Construction of TCR beta libraries relied on iRepertoire HTBI primers and on Arm-PCR targeting CDR3 regions. TCRdb recomputed calls from the multiplex PCR reads with MiXCR, one row per CDR3 protein. Here the sample spans around 420,000 distinct CDR3 sequences, over 12% being singletons. V gave up 4 bases and J gave up 2 bases; unmatched junction bases: 9. CDR1 is SGHKS, CDR2 YYEKEE, per germline (reference sequence). CDR3 length equals 15 residues. These data were also reused for a study on T cells in Graves' hyperthyroidism and ophthalmopathy. This second report adds: Researchers found most expanded thyroid clonotypes above 0.001 in blood as well.

V and J are TRBV5-5 and TRBJ2-7; TRBD1 matches at 7 bases. The sequenced sample was peripheral blood mononuclear cells (PBMCs), obtained at new diagnosis, from a patient treated with antithyroid drugs. This TCR derives from a middle-aged woman with Graves disease. CDR3 bases: TGTGCCAGCAGCCTAACCGGGACAGCTGCCTACGAGCAGTACTTC. It codes for CASSLTGTAAYEQYF. Using reference TRBV5-5 and TRBJ2-7 for the parts outside the CDR3, the full variable domain is DAGVTQSPTHLIKTRGQQVTLRCSPISGHKSVSWYQQVLGQGPQFIFQYYEKEERGRGNFPDRFSARQFPNYSSELNVNALLLGDSALYLCASSLTGTAAYEQYFGPGTRLTVT.